The 30 T cell receptor beta chains given below trace back to one sample, sequenced in a study of CD8 T cells in Susac syndrome. Random hexamers were used to reverse transcribe the RNA input (about 0.5 to 1 ug). TCRdb redid the calling of the immunoSEQ multiplex PCR reads with MiXCR, one entry per CDR3 protein. The sample has 120,000 to 150,000 distinct CDR3 sequences, over 85% seen once. Sequenced input: CD8+ T cells from PBMCs. The origin of the receptors is a human donor in good health.

Written as DNA, the CDR3 is TGTGCCAGCAGCGTGGCCAGCGGGAGGGCCGACGAGCAGTACTTC. Encoded protein: CASSVASGRADEQYF. The chain links TRBV9 to TRBJ2-7, with 10 positions matching TRBD2. The germline CDR1 and CDR2 sequences are SGDLS and YYNGEE. The CDR3 contains 15 residues. V shed 2 bases, J shed 5 bases, and the junction held 7 bases outside the gene matches.

The rearrangement links TRBV7-9 to TRBJ2-3, with 12 bases lining up with TRBD2. CDR1 SEHNR and CDR2 FQNEAQ come from the germline V gene (reference sequence). This CDR3 comprises 15 residues. V lost 5 bases, J lost 5 bases, and 5 bases stayed unmatched. The CDR3 region is CASSVGLAGRDTQYF. The CDR3 region has the DNA TGTGCCAGCAGCGTCGGACTAGCGGGAAGAGATACGCAGTATTTT.

The rearrangement links TRBV30 to TRBJ1-1; weak D call: TRBD1 (5 bases). V was trimmed by 2 bases and J by 1 base, leaving 8 bases between them. Germline V gene sequence: CDR1 GTSNPN, CDR2 SVGIG (reference sequence). The CDR3 has 13 residues. CDR3 sequence reads: CAWSRGGNTEAFF. The DNA for the CDR3 is TGTGCCTGGAGTAGGGGCGGGAACACTGAAGCTTTCTTT.

The chain combines TRBV6-5 with TRBJ2-7; D gene ambiguous. V shed 8 bases and J shed 6 bases, with 11 bases lying between them. The CDR3 sequence is 11 residues long. Germline V gene data show CDR1 as MNHEY and CDR2 as SVGAGI. The CDR3 sequence: CASLEQLEQYF. The CDR3 nucleotides read TGTGCCAGCCTGGAACAGCTCGAGCAGTACTTC.

The chain combines TRBV12-3 or TRBV12-4 with TRBJ1-3; the match to TRBD1 covers 7 bases. CDR3 size: 16 residues. Trimming removed 5 bases from V and 0 bases from J; junction bases left unmatched: 7. For the CDR3, the DNA is TGTGCCAGCAGTATCGACAGGGAATCCTCTGGAAACACCATATATTTT. It yields the protein CASSIDRESSGNTIYF.

Regarding this clonotype: Germline is not matched at one junction end, which may reflect a read error. The chain is built from TRBV9 and TRBJ2-7; D remains ambiguous. Per germline, CDR1 SGDLS and CDR2 YYNGEE. The CDR3 is 12 amino acids. The CDR3 nucleotides read TGTGCCAGCAGCGCCACCTCCCACGAGCAGTACTTC. Protein sequence: CASSATSHEQYF.

V gene TRBV27 combines with J gene TRBJ2-3, with a weak D call TRBD2 (6 bases). CDR1 and CDR2 from the germline V gene are MNHEY and SMNVEV (reference sequence). The CDR3 is 16 residues long. Trimming took off 0 bases at V and 3 bases at J, with 13 bases between the two ends. Here the CDR3 reads CASSLSGRGWTDTQYF. CDR3 in DNA: TGTGCCAGCAGTTTATCAGGGCGGGGATGGACAGATACGCAGTATTTT.

This clonotype has a single count. The J gene is TRBJ2-3, the V gene TRBV27; a possible D gene is TRBD2 (6 bases). V lost 2 bases and J lost 0, with 9 bases in between. CDR1 MNHEY and CDR2 SMNVEV come from the germline V gene (reference sequence). The CDR3 covers 15 residues. In DNA form, the CDR3 reads TGTGCCAGCAGTTTAGCCGGGACTAGCACAGATACGCAGTATTTT. Translation gives CASSLAGTSTDTQYF.

The chain links TRBV3-1 to TRBJ2-1; no clear D. The V end was cut by 0 bases, the J end by 8 bases, with 5 bases between. Germline lookup yields CDR1 LGHDT and CDR2 YNNKEL (reference sequence). The CDR3 runs to 12 residues. The CDR3 DNA is TGTGCCAGCAGCCAAGATCGGCATGAGCAGTTCTTC. Residues: CASSQDRHEQFF.

The J gene is TRBJ1-3, the V gene TRBV27; 8 nucleotides match TRBD1. Germline CDR1 and CDR2: MNHEY and SMNVEV (reference sequence). V shed 2 bases, J shed 2 bases, and the junction held 14 bases outside the gene matches. There are 19 residues in the CDR3. CDR3 in DNA: TGTGCCAGCAGTTTAACAGGGACAGGAAGAACACTTGCTGGAAACACCATATATTTT. It codes for CASSLTGTGRTLAGNTIYF.

The chain carries TRBV7-2 and TRBJ2-7; D may be TRBD2 (6 bases). The V and J ends lost 4 bases and 3 bases respectively, with 19 bases between them. The CDR3 extends over 16 amino acids. Germline assignment: CDR1 SGHTA and CDR2 FQGNSA. The CDR3 DNA reads as TGTGCCAGCAGCTACTCTGGCCATGGAGGGGTCTACGAGCAGTACTTC. This codes for CASSYSGHGGVYEQYF.

V and J are TRBV27 and TRBJ2-1; D is unresolved. The CDR3 spans 14 residues. V was cut by 2 bases and J by 6 bases, with 11 bases left in between. Germline lookup yields CDR1 MNHEY and CDR2 SMNVEV (reference sequence). CDR3 residues: CASSLGLMGNEQFF. Here the CDR3 DNA reads TGTGCCAGCAGTTTAGGTTTAATGGGCAATGAGCAGTTCTTC.

This clonotype was detected only a few times. The chain combines TRBV4-1 with TRBJ2-6; D unresolved. Germline V gene data show CDR1 as MGHRA and CDR2 as YSYEKL. The CDR3 length is 15 residues. V was shortened by 0 bases and J by 5 bases, with 8 bases between the two germline ends. In DNA, the CDR3 is TGCGCCAGCAGCCAAGACGAAATGTGGGCCAACGTCCTGACTTTC. Translation: CASSQDEMWANVLTF.

The chain uses TRBV29-1 and TRBJ2-7; TRBD2 matches 14 bases. The CDR3 contains 14 residues. J lost 2 bases, V lost 4 bases, and 1 base had no gene match. From germline, CDR1 is SQVTM and CDR2 ANQGSEA. CDR3 in DNA: TGCAGCGTTGGACTAGCGGGAGGGCCCTACGAGCAGTACTTC. Translation: CSVGLAGGPYEQYF.

This clonotype was detected only a few times. This chain joins TRBV20-1 and TRBJ2-7; 10 bases match TRBD1. The CDR3 spans 12 residues. From germline, CDR1 is DFQATT and CDR2 SNEGSKA (reference sequence). V lost 5 bases to trimming and J lost 5 bases; unmatched junction nucleotides: 3. The CDR3 sequence: CSAPTGGDEQYF. The CDR3 DNA sequence: TGCAGTGCTCCGACAGGGGGCGACGAGCAGTACTTC.

This chain connects TRBV6-5 to TRBJ2-7; the match to TRBD2 covers 9 bases. V lost 0 bases, J lost 3 bases, and 9 bases stayed unmatched. The CDR3 covers 17 residues. The V gene's germline CDR1 is MNHEY and CDR2 SVGAGI. The CDR3 sequence: CASSYSIGAGGYYEQYF. Here the CDR3 DNA reads TGTGCCAGCAGTTACTCCATTGGGGCGGGAGGGTACTACGAGCAGTACTTC.

The chain has TRBV20-1 and TRBJ2-2; possibly TRBD1 for D (6 bases). The CDR3 spans 12 residues. Trimming stripped 5 bases from V and 6 bases from J, with 10 bases between. In germline, CDR1 is DFQATT, CDR2 SNEGSKA (reference sequence). The CDR3 DNA sequence: TGCAGTGCTCCCCGACAGGCCGGGGAGCTGTTTTTT. Its protein product is CSAPRQAGELFF.

This sequence joins TRBV6-5 and TRBJ1-1, with unresolved D. The CDR3 is 15 residues long. V dropped 2 bases and J dropped 0 bases, with 10 bases sitting between them. Germline CDR1 MNHEY, CDR2 SVGAGI. The CDR3 bases are TGTGCCAGCAGTTACGGCATAGGGCTGAACACTGAAGCTTTCTTT. Translation: CASSYGIGLNTEAFF.

The rearrangement links TRBV30 to TRBJ1-5, with a tentative D call TRBD1 (6 bases). The germline V and J ends were trimmed by 0 bases and 4 bases, with 7 bases remaining between them. CDR3 size: 13 residues. Looked up from germline, CDR1 is GTSNPN and CDR2 is SVGIG (reference sequence). The CDR3 region has the DNA TGTGCCTGGAGTGTGGGGGCTAATCAGCCCCAGCATTTT. Translated: CAWSVGANQPQHF.

CDR3 region: CASSGQGIQPQHF. As DNA, the CDR3 is TGTGCCAGCAGTGGACAGGGTATTCAGCCCCAGCATTTT. The chain joins TRBV27 to TRBJ1-5, with 8 bases matching TRBD1. This CDR3 is 13 amino acids long. V trimming: 5 bases; J trimming: 6 bases; junction bases outside the gene matches: 3. CDR1 MNHEY and CDR2 SMNVEV come from the germline V gene (reference sequence).

The chain links TRBV9 to TRBJ2-1, with D possibly matching TRBD2 (6 bases). The CDR3 runs 12 residues. Looked up from germline, CDR1 is SGDLS and CDR2 is YYNGEE. Trimming took 7 bases from V and 7 from J, leaving 12 bases between them. The CDR3 sequence: CASERVGNEQFF. Here the CDR3 DNA reads TGTGCCAGCGAGCGGGTGGGGAATGAGCAGTTCTTC.

This clonotype came up once. The chain is built from TRBV6-6 and TRBJ2-5, with D uncertain. The length of the CDR3 is 14 residues. V lost 4 bases to trimming and J lost 2 bases, with 11 bases between them. CDR1 and CDR2 from the germline V gene are MNHNY and SVGAGI (reference sequence). CDR3 residues: CASSSWAEQETQYF. Written as DNA, the CDR3 is TGTGCCAGCAGTTCCTGGGCAGAACAAGAGACCCAGTACTTC.

This clonotype was detected only once. The rearrangement joins TRBV25-1 to TRBJ2-1; D gene unclear. Germline V gene sequence: CDR1 MGHDK, CDR2 SYGVNS. The CDR3 consists of 15 residues. With 5 bases removed from V and 1 base from J, the gap between germline ends came to 12 bases. The CDR3 loop is CASSRLVTSYNEQFF. Written as DNA, the CDR3 is TGTGCCAGCAGTAGGCTAGTCACTTCCTACAATGAGCAGTTCTTC.

The chain is built from TRBV20-1 and TRBJ1-2; 7 bases fit TRBD1. The CDR3 runs 15 residues. After removal of 5 bases from V and 6 bases from J, the junction contained 15 bases not matched to a gene. Looked up from germline, CDR1 is DFQATT and CDR2 is SNEGSKA (reference sequence). Here the CDR3 reads CSAPPGPPGQNGYTF. CDR3 sequence (DNA): TGCAGTGCTCCCCCTGGCCCGCCGGGACAGAATGGCTACACCTTC.

The chain combines TRBV7-9 with TRBJ2-1; tentative D call: TRBD1 (7 bases). This CDR3 contains 16 residues. Trimming left V 4 bases short and J 6 bases short, with 19 bases between. Germline CDR1 and CDR2: SEHNR and FQNEAQ (reference sequence). CDR3 loop: CASSSSGGGKGNEQFF. The CDR3 DNA reads TGTGCCAGCAGCTCCTCAGGAGGGGGCAAAGGCAATGAGCAGTTCTTC.

This chain connects TRBV27 to TRBJ2-7, with TRBD2 as a possible D gene (6 bases). Looked up from germline, CDR1 is MNHEY and CDR2 is SMNVEV (reference sequence). Trimming removed 3 bases from V and 0 bases from J, with 12 bases in between. The CDR3 spans 15 residues. The CDR3 DNA is TGTGCCAGCAGTTTTGTAGCGGAGCCCTCCTACGAGCAGTACTTC. Amino acid sequence: CASSFVAEPSYEQYF.

The chain uses TRBV20-1 and TRBJ2-7; 7 bases align to TRBD1. CDR1 DFQATT and CDR2 SNEGSKA come from the germline V gene (reference sequence). The J segment lost 3 bases and the V segment lost 4 bases, leaving 6 bases of the junction unmatched. CDR3 size: 13 residues. The CDR3 here is CSATDRASYEQYF. The CDR3 nucleotides are TGCAGTGCTACTGACAGGGCGAGCTACGAGCAGTACTTC.

The chain recombines TRBV6-1 with TRBJ2-3; 9 nucleotides align to TRBD2. The CDR3 consists of 16 residues. Per germline, CDR1 MNHNS and CDR2 SASEGT. V trimming: 6 bases; J trimming: 1 base; junction bases outside the gene matches: 8. CDR3 sequence (DNA): TGTGCCAGCAGCCCCAAGGCTAGCGGGGGCACAGATACGCAGTATTTT. It yields the protein CASSPKASGGTDTQYF.

This clonotype has a single count. The chain uses TRBV7-3 and TRBJ2-1, with TRBD2 identical over 7 bases. Germline CDR1 SGHTA, CDR2 FQGTGA. The V gene end was trimmed by 5 bases and the J gene end by 6 bases; junction bases not matched to a gene: 10. The CDR3 contains 15 residues. The CDR3 coding sequence is TGTGCCAGCAGCATCCTCCTGGCGGGAGTCAATGAGCAGTTCTTC. Its translation is CASSILLAGVNEQFF. The variable domain in full, with the rest retrieved from reference TRBV7-3 and TRBJ2-1, is GAGVSQTPSNKVTEKGKYVELRCDPISGHTALYWYRQSLGQGPEFLIYFQGTGAADDSGLPNDRFFAVRPEGSVSTLKIQRTERGDSAVYLCASSILLAGVNEQFFGPGTRLTVL.

The chain combines TRBV9 with TRBJ1-2, with 10 bases that match TRBD1. CDR1 is SGDLS and CDR2 is YYNGEE in the germline V gene. This CDR3 has 13 residues. V dropped 4 bases and J dropped 7; count of bases not matched to a gene: 4. CDR3 loop: CASSMTGGFGYTF. CDR3 coding DNA: TGTGCCAGCAGCATGACAGGGGGCTTTGGCTACACCTTC.